This T cell receptor (beta chain) was captured by sequencing in a study of shared clonotypes between healthy human individuals. Study-level background: The composition of the donors was a couple of women and a few men aged 18 to 49.

The CDR3 consists of 14 residues. Germline V gene sequence: CDR1 MDHEN, CDR2 SYDVKM. V lost 6 bases, J lost 3 bases, and 14 bases lay in between. Points from the study as a whole: In contrast to clonotypes shared by all four donors, non-shared clonotypes had lower generation probabilities.

Remarks on this clone: Its antigen is not known.

The protocol was immunoSEQ multiplex PCR, while the TCRdb copy is restricted to in-frame clones and leaves out a portion. The table includes approximately 700,000 clones, roughly 72% detected once. Donors were Caucasian adults residing in Nashville, Tennessee, USA. The TCR sequence derives from a woman in her 30s in good health. The V gene is TRBV28, the J gene TRBJ1-2; tentatively, D is TRBD1 (6 bases). The material sequenced was memory CD4+ T cells sorted from blood. Subset indicated: CD45RA-negative fraction. CDR3 sequence (DNA): TGTGCCAGCAGGTTACAAGGGGGGCACTATGGCTACACCTTC. This translates into CASRLQGGHYGYTF.